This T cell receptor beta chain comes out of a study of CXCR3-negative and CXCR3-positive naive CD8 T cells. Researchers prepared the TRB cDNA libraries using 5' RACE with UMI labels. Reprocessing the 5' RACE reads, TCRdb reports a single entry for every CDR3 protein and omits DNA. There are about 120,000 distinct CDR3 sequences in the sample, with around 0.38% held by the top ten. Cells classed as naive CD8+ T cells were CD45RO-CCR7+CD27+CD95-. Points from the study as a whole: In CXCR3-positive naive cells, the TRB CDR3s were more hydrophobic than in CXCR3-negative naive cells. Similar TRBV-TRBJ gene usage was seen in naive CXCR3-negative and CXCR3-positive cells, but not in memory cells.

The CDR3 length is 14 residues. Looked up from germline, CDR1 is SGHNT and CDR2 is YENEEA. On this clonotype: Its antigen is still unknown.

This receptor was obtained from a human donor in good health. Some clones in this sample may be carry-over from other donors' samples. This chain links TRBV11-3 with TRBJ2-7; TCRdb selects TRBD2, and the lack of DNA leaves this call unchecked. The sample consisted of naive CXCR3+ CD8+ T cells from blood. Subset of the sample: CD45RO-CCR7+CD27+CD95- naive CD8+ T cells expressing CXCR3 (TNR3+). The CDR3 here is CASSETSGSYEQYF. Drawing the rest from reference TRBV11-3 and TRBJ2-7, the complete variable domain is EAGVVQSPRYKIIEKKQPVAFWCNPISGHNTLYWYLQNLGQGPELLIRYENEEAVDDSQLPKDRFSAERLKGVDSTLKIQPAELGDSAVYLCASSETSGSYEQYFGPGTRLTVT.